The sample holds one count of the clone carrying this TCR beta chain. These data come from a study of blood T cell repertoires in COVID-19. Clones were sequenced by immunoSEQ multiplex PCR, and TCRdb holds only the in-frame ones, with some missing. The sample records around 250,000 clones, around 80% being singletons. CDR3 size: 16 residues. The V segment lost 4 bases and the J segment 4 bases; nucleotides outside the gene matches: 7. Germline-derived CDR1 and CDR2 are KGHDR and SFDVKD. The source of this sequence is a man at least 80 years old with acute or convalescent COVID-19. The gene calls are TRBV24-1 and TRBJ2-1; 9 bases agree with TRBD1. The sequencing input was peripheral blood. The CDR3, as DNA: TGTGCCACCAGTGACACGGGACAGGGTATTTACAATGAGCAGTTCTTC. Translating gives CATSDTGQGIYNEQFF.